The present entry profiles one T cell receptor beta chain with its context. What it recognizes is unknown. The data belong to a study of cytomegalovirus exposure and HLA in healthy donors. Whole-study results and caveats: As was reported, the HLA-A and HLA-B alleles of most subjects were accurately predicted from TCR beta sequences. CMV serostatus was the sole immune exposure information available. High specificity and sensitivity for cytomegalovirus status were reported for the classifier.

Vbeta (60) and Jbeta (13) primers were used in the PCR. Assay: immunoSEQ multiplex PCR; the TCRdb copy retains only in-frame clones and omits some. Of 180,000 or so clones detected, 70% to 90% appear once; the ten largest clones hold roughly 10%. The CDR3 length is 16 residues. This TCR was recovered from a man between 18 and 29 years old in good health and CMV-seropositive. The J gene is TRBJ2-3, the V gene TRBV1; the tabulated D call, TRBD2, remains unverified against the DNA. TRBV1 is a recognized pseudogene. The sample was PBMCs. The CDR3 DNA follows: TGCACCAGCAGGAGTCCGGGACTAGCCATTCCAGATACGCAGTATTTT. Protein sequence: CTSRSPGLAIPDTQYF.